These 18 T cell receptor beta chains originate from one sample sequenced in a study of tumor-infiltrating lymphocytes in primary liver carcinoma. Priming with a constant-region primer yielded TCR beta cDNA from 450 to 600 ng total RNA. Libraries covering TCR beta were generated through three nested multiplex PCR rounds (using a slightly modified ARM-PCR). Amplification in the first two PCR rounds was performed using TRBV1-TRBV30 forward primers and a C-beta reverse primer for approximately 10 cycles each. TCRdb itself ran the multiplex PCR reads through MiXCR, one entry per CDR3 protein. The table has around 210,000 distinct CDR3 sequences, 65% seen once. Extraction also yielded germline DNA, while blood RNA was obtained from unsorted whole blood. Sequenced sample: peripheral blood. The receptors derive from a woman in her sixties or seventies with primary liver carcinoma and hepatitis B virus infection.

Notes on this clonotype: This sequence may be a read error, since a much larger clone differs from it by one base. The rearrangement uses TRBV10-2 and TRBJ1-1, with D unclear. CDR1 and CDR2 from the germline V gene are WSHSY and SAAADI. V lost 6 bases, J lost 7 bases, and 12 bases lay in between. The CDR3 sequence is 12 residues long. DNA of the CDR3: TGCGCCAGCAGGGTACCGATAGGTGAAGCTTTCTTT. Translation gives CASRVPIGEAFF.

As for this clonotype: The junction and the germline gene differ at one end; a read error may be behind it. The chain uses TRBV5-1 and TRBJ2-7; weak D call: TRBD2 (6 bases). Per germline, CDR1 SGHRS and CDR2 YFSETQ. This CDR3 is built from 16 residues. Written as DNA, the CDR3 is TGCGCCAGCAGCTTGGAATGTGGCGGGACCTCCTACGGGCAGTACTTC. This codes for CASSLECGGTSYGQYF.

The gene calls are TRBV18 and TRBJ2-7, with 8 positions matching TRBD1. The CDR3 is 14 residues long. The J segment lost 1 base and the V segment lost 3 bases, leaving 2 bases of the junction unmatched. Per the germline V gene, CDR1 is KGHSH and CDR2 is LQKENI. This chain's CDR3 is CASSPDRVSYEQYF. CDR3 bases: TGTGCCAGCTCACCGGACAGGGTTTCCTACGAGCAGTACTTC.

Concerning this clonotype itself: Since the CDR3 does not end with the conserved phenylalanine or tryptophan, this likely comes from a read error. The V gene is TRBV11-3, the J gene TRBJ2-1, with 13 bases lining up with TRBD2. This CDR3 comprises 14 residues. V shed 6 bases and J 12 bases; nucleotides not matched to a gene: 8. The V gene's germline CDR1 is SGHNT and CDR2 YENEEA. The DNA of the CDR3 is TGTGCCAGCAGTTTAACTAGCGGGAGGGCCGGGCAGTTCTAC. Its protein product is CASSLTSGRAGQFY.

Note on this clonotype: This sequence may be a read error, since a much larger clone differs from it by one base. The J gene is TRBJ1-2, the V gene TRBV4-1; 7 bases match TRBD1. The CDR3 is made up of 13 amino acids. The germline CDR1 and CDR2 sequences are MGHRA and YSYEKL. After removal of 9 bases from V and 4 bases from J, the junction contained 8 bases not matched to a gene. This CDR3 reads CARRSTGTYGYTF. CDR3 DNA: TGCGCCAGACGCTCGACAGGGACCTATGGCTACACCTTC.

A note on this clonotype: A much larger clone sits a single nucleotide away, making a read error possible. The V and J genes are TRBV12-3 or TRBV12-4 and TRBJ2-4; D remains ambiguous. This CDR3 region has 17 residues. V lost 7 bases, J lost 6 bases, and 25 bases lay in between. The CDR3 reads CASTLETLVKMRNIQYF. CDR3 in DNA: TGTGCCAGCACCCTCGAAACTCTAGTGAAAATGAGAAACATTCAGTACTTC.

The rearrangement links TRBV28 to TRBJ1-1, with a tentative D call TRBD1 (6 bases). Between the trimmed V and J ends, which lost 7 bases and 1 base, there was a span of 13 bases. Germline loops: CDR1 MDHEN, CDR2 SYDVKM. The CDR3 sequence is 14 residues long. CDR3 bases: TGTGCCAGCATCCGGATGACAGGGAACACTGAAGCTTTCTTT. This sequence encodes CASIRMTGNTEAFF.

In its sample, this clonotype ranks as medium-sized. The chain couples TRBV12-3 or TRBV12-4 to TRBJ1-1; D is perhaps TRBD1 (6 bases). The CDR3 runs to 13 residues. Trimming pared 8 bases from V and 5 bases from J, leaving 15 bases between. CDR3 sequence reads: CASVVGAGTEAFF. DNA for the CDR3: TGTGCCAGCGTTGTGGGGGCGGGAACTGAAGCTTTCTTT.

Worth noting for this clonotype: One end of the junction is discordant with germline, which a read error may explain. The rearrangement joins TRBV7-9 to TRBJ2-1; 7 nucleotides align to TRBD2. This CDR3 has 14 amino acids. The germline V gene has CDR1 SEHNR and CDR2 FQNEAQ (reference sequence). The CDR3 nucleotides are TGTGCCAGCGGCTTACCGTCACTAGCGAATGAGCAGTTCTTC. Translated: CASGLPSLANEQFF.

Notes on this clonotype: This may be a read error, as it is one base from a much larger clone. The chain has TRBV6-5 and TRBJ2-1, with D maybe TRBD1 (5 bases). Germline-derived CDR1 and CDR2 are MNHEY and SVGAGI. The CDR3 has 14 amino acids. CDR3 sequence: CASSLQTQGNEQLF. Written as DNA, the CDR3 is TGTGCCAGCAGTCTTCAAACTCAGGGCAATGAGCAGTTATTC.

Comment on this clonotype: The junction differs from germline at one of its ends, possibly a read error. The V call is TRBV11-2, the J call TRBJ2-3; the D is unclear. In germline, CDR1 is SGHAT, CDR2 FQNNGV. The CDR3 is 15 amino acids. The CDR3 spells CANILDLTTTDTLYF. CDR3 sequence (DNA): TGTGCCAACATCTTAGATCTCACCACCACAGATACGCTGTATTTT.

The sample holds a few counts of this clonotype. The gene calls are TRBV5-8 and TRBJ1-2; TRBD1 might be the D (6 bases). Looked up from germline, CDR1 is SGHTS and CDR2 is YDEGEE. CDR3 length equals 14 residues. V was pared by 1 base and J by 8 bases, with 15 bases between. The CDR3 loop is CASSLMWGAKGYTF. The CDR3 region has the DNA TGTGCCAGCAGCTTGATGTGGGGGGCAAAGGGCTACACCTTC.

Note on this clonotype: One end of the junction is discordant with germline, which a read error may explain. This chain links TRBV6-1 with TRBJ2-3; D may correspond to TRBD1 or TRBD2 (5 bases each). Germline loops: CDR1 MNHNS, CDR2 SASEGT. The CDR3 covers 12 residues. CDR3 DNA sequence: TGTGCTAGCAGTGATGGGGGAGCCACGCAGTATTTT. It codes for CASSDGGATQYF.

Details on this clonotype: This likely comes from a read error, as the CDR3 has no conserved phenylalanine or tryptophan at its end. The chain uses TRBV4-1 and TRBJ1-1, with no clear D. This CDR3 contains 16 residues. CDR1 is MGHRA and CDR2 is YSYEKL in the germline V gene. The V and J ends lost 0 bases and 0 bases respectively, with 11 bases between them. CDR3 sequence (DNA): TGCGCCAGCAGCCAAGATAGGCAGTCCATGAACACTGAAGCTTTCTTA. Amino acids: CASSQDRQSMNTEAFL.

This clonotype was seen just once. This chain uses TRBV5-5 with TRBJ2-1; no clear D gene. The CDR3 contains 12 residues. Germline CDR1 and CDR2: SGHKS and YYEKEE (reference sequence). V was trimmed by 0 bases and J by 10 bases, leaving 8 bases between them. This CDR3 reads CASSLGSYEQFF. CDR3 DNA sequence: TGTGCCAGCAGCTTGGGCTCCTACGAGCAGTTCTTC.

The chain joins TRBV11-1 to TRBJ2-3; D is uncertain. This CDR3 has 12 amino acids. The germline gives CDR1 SGHAT, CDR2 FQDESV (reference sequence). The V end lost 5 bases, the J end lost 8 bases, and 11 bases lay between the germline ends. The DNA of the CDR3 is TGTGCCAGCAGCGCACTTTTGAGTACGCAGTATTTT. It encodes CASSALLSTQYF.

The V gene is TRBV2, the J gene TRBJ1-1, with D tentatively TRBD1 (5 bases). CDR3 length: 13 amino acids. V shed 4 bases and J shed 0 bases, with 6 bases lying between them. The germline V gene encodes CDR1 SNHLY and CDR2 FYNNEI. CDR3 in DNA: TGTGCCAGCAGTGGACAGTTGAACACTGAAGCTTTCTTT. Its translation is CASSGQLNTEAFF.

This clonotype appeared many times. The chain carries TRBV11-3 and TRBJ1-1; D is ambiguous. This CDR3 has 13 residues. V was clipped by 2 bases and J by 1 base, with 5 bases between them. The germline gives CDR1 SGHNT, CDR2 YENEEA. The DNA of the CDR3 is TGTGCCAGCAGCTTAACCCCGAACACTGAAGCTTTCTTT. Amino acids: CASSLTPNTEAFF.